This T cell receptor (beta chain) was found in a study of post-analysis software for immune sequencing data. Across the whole study: There were relapsing-remitting, secondary progressive and progressive-relapsing multiple sclerosis among the disease courses included. Whole-study findings and limits: Significantly lower normalized Chao1 diversity was seen in multiple sclerosis patients than in controls. By F measure, samples from a shared preparation batch strongly co-clustered. Compared with controls, patients had more of roughly 5 TRBV segments, including TRBV5-6, TRBV5-1 and TRBV20-1.

With 6 bases removed from V and 0 bases from J, the gap between germline ends came to 8 bases. The CDR3 consists of 14 residues. In the case of this clonotype: Its target is not known.

Unique molecular identifiers were carried by the TCR beta cDNA libraries. Input populations of 1 to 10 million T cells gave rise to approximately 500,000 cDNA molecules. Each CDR3 protein gets one entry after TCRdb re-called the PCR reads with MiXCR. The data contain more than 500,000 distinct CDR3 sequences, 34% of them singletons. The V and J genes are TRBV12-3 or TRBV12-4 and TRBJ1-4; no clear D. This sequence was found in a girl aged 2 to 17 with multiple sclerosis. The sequenced sample consisted of blood. As DNA, the CDR3 is TGTGCCAGCAGCCAAATTTCAACTAATGAAAAACTGTTTTTT. It translates to CASSQISTNEKLFF.